The 7 T cell receptor beta chains given below trace back to one sample, sequenced in a study of technical replicates of blood from several donors. Assay used: immunoSEQ multiplex PCR; TCRdb lists only in-frame clones, some missing. The sample holds more than 95,000 clones, roughly 96% seen once. Sequencing input: T cells isolated from PBMCs. The receptors come from a human donor in good health.

This clone was observed a single time. This rearrangement joins TRBV28 to TRBJ2-5, with D perhaps matching TRBD2 (6 bases). CDR1 MDHEN and CDR2 SYDVKM come from the germline V gene. The CDR3 totals 17 residues. V lost 2 bases, J lost 5 bases, and 21 bases lay in between. CDR3 bases: TGTGCCAGCAGTTTACGGTCCTTCGGGTGGGGGGTGGAGACCCAGTACTTC. Protein: CASSLRSFGWGVETQYF.

This rearrangement joins TRBV10-2 to TRBJ2-7, with 10 bases matching TRBD2. This CDR3 comprises 13 residues. V lost 5 bases, J lost 3 bases, and 1 base stayed unmatched. Germline lookup yields CDR1 WSHSY and CDR2 SAAADI. CDR3 residues: CASSTSGNYEQYF. The CDR3 coding sequence is TGCGCCAGCAGTACTAGCGGGAACTACGAGCAGTACTTC.

The chain joins TRBV29-1 to TRBJ1-2; TRBD1 matches 8 bases. The germline gives CDR1 SQVTM, CDR2 ANQGSEA. V was clipped by 5 bases and J by 8 bases; unmatched bases: 7. The CDR3 is 12 residues long. CDR3 DNA: TGCAGCGTTCGCAGGGGGCGGGGAGGCTACACCTTC. Translating gives CSVRRGRGGYTF.

The chain links TRBV5-1 to TRBJ2-7; D is ambiguous. CDR1 and CDR2 (germline): SGHRS, YFSETQ. The CDR3 is 14 amino acids. V dropped 0 bases and J dropped 0 bases, with 7 bases sitting between them. CDR3 sequence: CASSLGAASYEQYF. CDR3 DNA sequence: TGCGCCAGCAGCTTGGGTGCGGCCTCCTACGAGCAGTACTTC.

The chain has TRBV10-3 and TRBJ1-6; D perhaps matches TRBD1 (5 bases). Trimming removed 11 bases at V and 9 bases at J, with 29 bases between. This CDR3 contains 17 residues. In germline, CDR1 is ENHRY, CDR2 SYGVKD. CDR3 DNA sequence: TGTGCCCTACTAGTACGGGGGGTAGTGGGGTTTTGTTCACCCCTCCACTTT. Translated, it gives CALLVRGVVGFCSPLHF.

This clone was detected only once. This chain links TRBV18 with TRBJ1-4; 7 bases fit TRBD1. This CDR3 has 17 residues. V shed 5 bases and J 4 bases; nucleotides not matched to a gene: 13. Per the germline V gene, CDR1 is KGHSH and CDR2 is LQKENI. The CDR3 DNA sequence: TGTGCCAGCTCATTAACCGGGACAGTGGTCCTTAATGAAAAACTGTTTTTT. It is translated as CASSLTGTVVLNEKLFF.

The V and J genes are TRBV9 and TRBJ2-5, with 8 bases aligning to TRBD2. The ends lost 5 bases at V and 5 bases at J; junction bases unmatched: 5. The CDR3 totals 13 residues. The germline V gene has CDR1 SGDLS and CDR2 YYNGEE. Here the CDR3 DNA reads TGTGCCAGCAGTCGGGGGGGATTTGAGACCCAGTACTTC. It codes for CASSRGGFETQYF.